This T cell receptor (beta chain) is from a study of cytomegalovirus exposure and HLA in healthy donors. Overall study: Later analysis reported that the 120 validation repertoires shared the platform of the roughly 630 first-cohort repertoires.

The repertoire was sequenced with immunoSEQ multiplex PCR; TCRdb's copy has only in-frame clones and lacks some. Among 55,000 to 65,000 clones, 75% to 95% were seen once, and the ten largest hold 3% to 3.5%. With V trimmed by 5 bases and J by 4 bases, 6 bases remained unmatched. The CDR3 loop spans 16 amino acids. The germline V gene has CDR1 SGHAT and CDR2 FQNNGV. As regards this clone: Antigen: not known.

General study findings and limits: With high specificity and sensitivity, the classifier reportedly diagnosed cytomegalovirus status.

The sequenced material came from PBMCs. The chain combines TRBV11-2 with TRBJ2-1, with 12 bases that match TRBD2. The receptor was isolated from a man between 18 and 35 years old in good health and CMV-seronegative. CDR3 bases: TGTGCCAGCAGCCCTAGCGGGAGGGCCGGATACAATGAGCAGTTCTTC. Translated, it gives CASSPSGRAGYNEQFF.